The clone carrying this TCR beta chain was recorded many times. This sample was taken from a study of T-cell reconstitution after alpha-beta-depleted transplantation in children. V lost 5 bases and J 7 bases, leaving 8 bases between the germline ends. The CDR3 consists of 10 residues. Germline V gene sequence: CDR1 DFQATT, CDR2 SNEGSKA (reference sequence). A TCRbeta library incorporating unique molecular identifiers was prepared. TCRdb reanalysed the PCR reads using MiXCR and keeps one entry per CDR3 protein. Of 700,000 to 950,000 distinct CDR3 sequences in the sample, under 20% were seen once. The specimen was PBMCs, mostly from graft donor cells, collected 360 days after TCRalphabeta/CD19-depleted stem cell transplant. The clonotype was recovered from a male patient between 5 and 17 years old who had a stem cell transplant for acute lymphoblastic leukemia, so the T cells may come from the graft donor. The chain couples TRBV20-1 to TRBJ1-2; D unclear. The CDR3 DNA reads TGCAGTGCTCTCAGTGGTGGCTACACCTTC. Translated, it gives CSALSGGYTF.